This T cell receptor (beta chain) originates from a study of blood T cell repertoires in COVID-19. About the research overall: Acute and convalescent COVID-19 samples came from the United States, Italy and Spain. In each case, the material was cDNA or gDNA derived from T cells, B-cell-depleted T cells, or PBMCs.

V gave up 0 bases and J gave up 9 bases; unmatched junction bases: 6. Germline CDR1 SGHDT, CDR2 YYEEEE. The CDR3 length is 13 residues. Original data processing: Amplification of reference gene primers provided the estimated nucleated cell counts. Profiled with immunoSEQ multiplex PCR; TCRdb holds only in-frame clones, not every one. Clone size and the V and J calls come from that table; the DNA yielded D and trimming. The data show approximately 59,000 clones, about 90% seen once. Sequencing input: peripheral blood. This TCR was sampled from a human donor in a cohort sampled during active COVID-19. This chain links TRBV5-6 with TRBJ2-7; 7 nucleotides line up with TRBD2. CDR3 sequence: CASSLGRGRRQYF. CDR3 bases: TGTGCCAGCAGCTTGGGGCGGGGGAGGCGGCAGTACTTC.